Listed here is a single T cell receptor beta chain. Produced via immunoSEQ multiplex PCR; TCRdb's table is partial and in-frame only. This table has about 180,000 clones, roughly 86% appearing once. The source of the sample is a study of blood T cell repertoires in COVID-19. CDR1 and CDR2 from the germline V gene are MRHNA and SNTAGT. This CDR3 has 16 residues. V lost 8 bases, J lost 0 bases, and 20 bases lay in between. J is TRBJ2-7 and V is TRBV6-4; TRBD2 might be the D (6 bases). The sample comprised peripheral blood. This receptor was identified in a woman aged 25-40 years with active or convalescent COVID-19. Written as DNA, the CDR3 is TGTGCCAGCCGGGGGAGGTGGCTACTCGCCTCCTACGAGCAGTACTTC. It translates to CASRGRWLLASYEQYF.